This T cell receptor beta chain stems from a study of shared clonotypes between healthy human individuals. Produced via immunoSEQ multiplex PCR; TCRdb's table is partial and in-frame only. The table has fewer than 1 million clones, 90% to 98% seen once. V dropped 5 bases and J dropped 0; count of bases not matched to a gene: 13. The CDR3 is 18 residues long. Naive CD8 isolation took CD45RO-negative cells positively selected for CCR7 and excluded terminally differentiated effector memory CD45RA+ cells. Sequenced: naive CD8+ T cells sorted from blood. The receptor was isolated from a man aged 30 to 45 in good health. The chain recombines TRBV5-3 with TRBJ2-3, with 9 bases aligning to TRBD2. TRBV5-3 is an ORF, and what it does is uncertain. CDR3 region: CARRSTSGLGPSTDTQYF. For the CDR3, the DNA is TGTGCCAGAAGGTCTACTAGCGGGCTGGGGCCTAGCACAGATACGCAGTATTTT.